A selection of T cell receptor beta chains follows, all from one sample in a study of vaccination and CD4 T cells after COVID-19. TCRdb reanalysed the PCR reads using MiXCR and keeps one entry per CDR3 protein. The table records some 5,500 distinct CDR3 sequences, about 60% of them present only once. No antigen has been identified for these receptors. Input material: CD4+ T cells from blood, cultured in vitro. All receptors come from a human donor in good health. The CDR3 runs from the conserved cysteine through the conserved F or W. Each record gives: V gene, D gene, clone size, J gene, CDR3 protein, CDR3 DNA. D genes are given only for firm matches. Some rows mark clone size as missing; the rest say once, few, many or name a class of expanded clone.

TRBV12-3/TRBV12-4	-	-	TRBJ1-3	CASSPGPGNTIYF	TGTGCCAGCAGTCCCGGACCTGGAAACACCATATATTTT
TRBV6-2/TRBV6-3	-	-	TRBJ1-4	CASSLFGHDNEKLFF	TGTGCCAGCAGCCTTTTCGGACATGATAATGAAAAACTGTTTTTT
TRBV29-1	-	-	TRBJ2-5	CSVDAGFQETQYF	TGCAGCGTTGATGCGGGGTTCCAAGAGACCCAGTACTTC
TRBV6-1	-	-	TRBJ2-2	CASFRQGGGTGELFF	TGTGCCAGCTTCCGGCAGGGAGGGGGCACCGGGGAGCTGTTTTTT
TRBV7-9	TRBD1	-	TRBJ1-2	CASSLGGWTGDLVGYTF	TGTGCCAGCAGCTTAGGTGGCTGGACAGGGGACTTAGTTGGCTACACCTTC
TRBV6-1	-	-	TRBJ1-6	CASSNTYNSPLHF	TGTGCCAGCTCGAACACGTATAATTCACCCCTCCACTTT
TRBV5-5	TRBD1	-	TRBJ1-2	CASSETGMAGYTF	TGTGCCAGCAGTGAGACAGGGATGGCTGGCTACACCTTC
TRBV7-8	-	-	TRBJ1-5	CASSSATGRGDQPQHF	TGTGCCAGCAGCTCGGCGACCGGGAGAGGGGATCAGCCCCAGCATTTT
TRBV19	-	-	TRBJ1-3	CASKIGQYSGNTIYF	TGTGCCAGTAAGATCGGGCAGTACTCTGGAAACACCATATATTTT
TRBV5-4	-	-	TRBJ1-1	CASSLAGPNTEAFF	TGTGCCAGCAGCTTGGCGGGCCCGAACACTGAAGCTTTCTTT
TRBV6-1	-	few	TRBJ1-1	CASSPRRRIPNTEAFF	TGTGCCAGCAGTCCGCGCCGGAGGATACCGAACACTGAAGCTTTCTTT
TRBV7-9	-	-	TRBJ2-3	CASSLDRGGTDTQYF	TGTGCCAGCAGCTTAGACAGGGGAGGGACAGATACGCAGTATTTT
TRBV7-2	-	few	TRBJ1-2	CASTPTLISGYGYTF	TGTGCCAGCACCCCAACCCTCATATCAGGGTATGGCTACACCTTC
TRBV10-2	-	-	TRBJ2-1	CASLSKGYNEQFF	TGCGCCAGCCTTAGTAAGGGCTACAATGAGCAGTTCTTC
TRBV6-1	-	few	TRBJ2-3	CASTFWTSTDTQYF	TGTGCCAGCACCTTTTGGACTAGCACAGATACGCAGTATTTT
TRBV18	-	-	TRBJ1-5	CASSPKQGYNQPQHF	TGTGCCAGCTCACCAAAACAGGGATACAATCAGCCCCAGCATTTT
TRBV19	TRBD1	-	TRBJ1-5	CASSGTVVSNQPQHF	TGTGCCAGTAGTGGGACAGTTGTTTCCAATCAGCCCCAGCATTTT
TRBV6-4	TRBD1	few	TRBJ2-7	CASSPTPRTGAYEQYF	TGTGCCAGCAGCCCCACGCCCCGCACAGGGGCCTACGAGCAGTACTTC